This TCR beta chain was sequenced during a study of cytotoxic CD8 clonotypes in ibrutinib-treated CLL. Study summary: Response samples were taken after a median of approximately 11 months on treatment, range 6 to 36.

The method was immunoSEQ multiplex PCR; TCRdb's version includes in-frame clones alone and lacks a portion of them. The top ten clones hold roughly 35% of a sample with some 100,000 clones, 58% of them seen once. This clone was recorded a few times. Its antigen is unknown. Findings and limits, study-wide: Under therapy, public clonotypes either contracted or stayed stable, and they were uncommon. A difference in sampling times existed between sustained-remission and progressing patients.

CDR1 and CDR2 from the germline V gene are KGHSH and LQKENI. V dropped 4 bases and J dropped 0; count of bases not matched to a gene: 1. The CDR3 has 15 residues. The sequence was collected from a human donor with chronic lymphocytic leukemia. The material sequenced was PBMCs, taken after 24 months of ibrutinib treatment. This chain uses TRBV18 with TRBJ2-3; 10 bases line up with TRBD2. CDR3 sequence: CASSRSGGSTDTQYF. The CDR3 nucleotides are TGTGCCAGCTCACGTAGCGGGGGGAGCACAGATACGCAGTATTTT.